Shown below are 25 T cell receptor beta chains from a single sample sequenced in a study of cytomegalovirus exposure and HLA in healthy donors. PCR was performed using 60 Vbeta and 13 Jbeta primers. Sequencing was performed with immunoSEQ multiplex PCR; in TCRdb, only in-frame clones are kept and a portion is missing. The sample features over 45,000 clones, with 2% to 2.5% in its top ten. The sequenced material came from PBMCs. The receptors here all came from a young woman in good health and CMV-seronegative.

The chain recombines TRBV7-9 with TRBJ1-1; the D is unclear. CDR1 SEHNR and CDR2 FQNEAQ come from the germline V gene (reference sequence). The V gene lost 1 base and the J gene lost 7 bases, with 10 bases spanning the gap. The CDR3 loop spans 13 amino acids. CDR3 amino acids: CASSLDSGLEAFF. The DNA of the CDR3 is TGTGCCAGCAGCTTAGACAGTGGCCTTGAAGCTTTCTTT.

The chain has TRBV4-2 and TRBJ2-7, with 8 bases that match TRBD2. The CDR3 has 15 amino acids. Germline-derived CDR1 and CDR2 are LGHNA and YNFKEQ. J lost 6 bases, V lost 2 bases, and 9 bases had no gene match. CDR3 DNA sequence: TGTGCCAGCAGCCAATACGGGAGGGCCTTAGGCGAGCAGTACTTC. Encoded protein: CASSQYGRALGEQYF.

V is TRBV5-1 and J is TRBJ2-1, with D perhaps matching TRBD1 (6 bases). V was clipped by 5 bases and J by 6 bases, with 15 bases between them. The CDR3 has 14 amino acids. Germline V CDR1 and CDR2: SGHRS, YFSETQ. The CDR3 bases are TGCGCCAGCAGAGGGGACACAGAGACCAATGAGCAGTTCTTC. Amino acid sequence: CASRGDTETNEQFF.

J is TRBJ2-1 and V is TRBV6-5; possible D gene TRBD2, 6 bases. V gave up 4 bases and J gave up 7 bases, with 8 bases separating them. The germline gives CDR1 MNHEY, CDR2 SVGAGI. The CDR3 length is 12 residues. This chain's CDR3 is CASSLRGNEQFF. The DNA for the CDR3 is TGTGCCAGCAGTTTACGGGGGAATGAGCAGTTCTTC.

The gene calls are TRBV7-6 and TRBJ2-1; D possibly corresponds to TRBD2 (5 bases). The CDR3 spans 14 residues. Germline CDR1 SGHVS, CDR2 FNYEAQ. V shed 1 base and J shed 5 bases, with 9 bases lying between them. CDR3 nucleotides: TGTGCCAGCAGCTTAGTACGAGGGAACAATGAGCAGTTCTTC. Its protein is CASSLVRGNNEQFF.

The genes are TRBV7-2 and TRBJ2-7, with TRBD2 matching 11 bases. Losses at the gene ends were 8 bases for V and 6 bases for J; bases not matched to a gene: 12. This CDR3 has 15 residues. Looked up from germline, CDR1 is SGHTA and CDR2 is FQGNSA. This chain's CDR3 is CASQKGVAGGSEQYF. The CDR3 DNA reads TGTGCCAGCCAAAAGGGGGTAGCGGGGGGGTCCGAGCAGTACTTC.

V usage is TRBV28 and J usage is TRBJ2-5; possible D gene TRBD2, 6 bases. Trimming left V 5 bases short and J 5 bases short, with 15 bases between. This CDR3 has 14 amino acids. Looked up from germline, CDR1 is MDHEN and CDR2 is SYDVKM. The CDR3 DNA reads TGTGCCAGCAGTATATCTCGGGGGAGGGAGACCCAGTACTTC. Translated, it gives CASSISRGRETQYF.

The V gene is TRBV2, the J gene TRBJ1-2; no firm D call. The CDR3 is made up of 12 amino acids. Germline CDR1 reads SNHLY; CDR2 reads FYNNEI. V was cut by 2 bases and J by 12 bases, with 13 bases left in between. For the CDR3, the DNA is TGTGCCAGCAGTGAACGAGGGATTCGGGACACCTTC. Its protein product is CASSERGIRDTF.

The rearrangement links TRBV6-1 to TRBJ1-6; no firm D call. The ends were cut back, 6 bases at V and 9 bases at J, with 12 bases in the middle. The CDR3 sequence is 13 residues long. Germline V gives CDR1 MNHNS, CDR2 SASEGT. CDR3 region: CASSPELISPLHF. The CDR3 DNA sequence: TGTGCCAGCAGCCCCGAGTTAATTTCACCCCTCCACTTT.

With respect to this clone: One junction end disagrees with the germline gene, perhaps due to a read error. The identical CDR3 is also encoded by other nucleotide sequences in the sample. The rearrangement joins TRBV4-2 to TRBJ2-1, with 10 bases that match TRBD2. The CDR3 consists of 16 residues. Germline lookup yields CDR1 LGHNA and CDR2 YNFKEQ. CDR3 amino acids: CASSQESGGAYNEQFF. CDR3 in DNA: TGTGCCAGCAGCCAGGAGAGCGGGGGGGCCTATAATGAGCAGTTCTTC.

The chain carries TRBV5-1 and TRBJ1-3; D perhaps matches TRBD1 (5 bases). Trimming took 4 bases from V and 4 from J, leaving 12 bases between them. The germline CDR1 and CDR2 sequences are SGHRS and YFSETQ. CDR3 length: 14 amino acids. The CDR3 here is CASSKAGQGNTIYF. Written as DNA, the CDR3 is TGCGCCAGCAGCAAAGCAGGGCAAGGAAACACCATATATTTT.

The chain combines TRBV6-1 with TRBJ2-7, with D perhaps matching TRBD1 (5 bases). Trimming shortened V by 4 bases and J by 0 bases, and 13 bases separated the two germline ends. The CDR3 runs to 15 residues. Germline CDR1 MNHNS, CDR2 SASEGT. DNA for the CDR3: TGTGCCAGCAGTGGTAGTATTGACAGCTCCTACGAGCAGTACTTC. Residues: CASSGSIDSSYEQYF.

CDR3 in DNA: TGTGCCAGCAGACGGACAGGGGAAGGGGGCTACACCTTC. This codes for CASRRTGEGGYTF. The genes are TRBV28 and TRBJ1-2; 9 positions agree with TRBD1. CDR3 length: 13 residues. The J segment lost 8 bases and the V segment lost 6 bases, leaving 7 bases of the junction unmatched. Germline V lookup: CDR1 MDHEN, CDR2 SYDVKM.

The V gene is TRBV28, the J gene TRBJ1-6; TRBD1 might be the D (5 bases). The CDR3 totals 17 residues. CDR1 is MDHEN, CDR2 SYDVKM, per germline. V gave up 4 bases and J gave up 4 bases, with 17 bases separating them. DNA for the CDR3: TGTGCCAGCAGTTCTTTGACAGACCGAGTTTATAATTCACCCCTCCACTTT. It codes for CASSSLTDRVYNSPLHF.

DNA of the CDR3: TGTGCCAGCAGCCCGGGACAGGACACCGGGGAGCTGTTTTTT. It encodes CASSPGQDTGELFF. V and J are TRBV6-1 and TRBJ2-2; 8 bases fit TRBD1. CDR3 size: 14 residues. The J segment lost 3 bases and the V segment lost 6 bases, leaving 3 bases of the junction unmatched. The germline V gene encodes CDR1 MNHNS and CDR2 SASEGT.

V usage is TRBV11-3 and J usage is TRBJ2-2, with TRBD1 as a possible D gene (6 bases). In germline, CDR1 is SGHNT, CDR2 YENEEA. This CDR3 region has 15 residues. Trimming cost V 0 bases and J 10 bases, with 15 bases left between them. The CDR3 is CASSLEGAFGEELFF. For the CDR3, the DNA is TGTGCCAGCAGCTTAGAGGGGGCTTTTGGCGAGGAGCTGTTTTTT.

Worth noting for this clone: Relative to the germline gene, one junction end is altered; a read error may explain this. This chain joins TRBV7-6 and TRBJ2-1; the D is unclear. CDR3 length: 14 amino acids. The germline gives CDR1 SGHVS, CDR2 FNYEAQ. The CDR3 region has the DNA TGTACCAGCAGCCCTAGGCCCGGAGAGAATGAGCAGTTCTTC. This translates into CTSSPRPGENEQFF.

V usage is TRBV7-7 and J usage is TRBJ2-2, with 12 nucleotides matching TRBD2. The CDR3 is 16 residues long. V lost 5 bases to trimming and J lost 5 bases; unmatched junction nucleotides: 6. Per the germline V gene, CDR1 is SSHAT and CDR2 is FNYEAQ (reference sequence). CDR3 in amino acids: CASSELGTSGTGELFF. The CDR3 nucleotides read TGTGCCAGCAGCGAACTCGGGACTAGCGGGACCGGGGAGCTGTTTTTT.

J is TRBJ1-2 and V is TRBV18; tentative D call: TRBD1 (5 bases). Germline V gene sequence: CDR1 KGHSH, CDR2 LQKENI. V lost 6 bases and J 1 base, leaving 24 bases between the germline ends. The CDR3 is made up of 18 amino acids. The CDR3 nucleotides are TGTGCCAGCTCTCAAACCTGGCTACAGGAAGGCGTTAACTATGGCTACACCTTC. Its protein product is CASSQTWLQEGVNYGYTF.

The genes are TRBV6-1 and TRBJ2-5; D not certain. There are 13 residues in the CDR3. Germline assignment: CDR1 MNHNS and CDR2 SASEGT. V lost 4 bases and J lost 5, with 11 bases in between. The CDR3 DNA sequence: TGTGCCAGCAGTGGACATTACGTCGAGACCCAGTACTTC. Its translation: CASSGHYVETQYF.

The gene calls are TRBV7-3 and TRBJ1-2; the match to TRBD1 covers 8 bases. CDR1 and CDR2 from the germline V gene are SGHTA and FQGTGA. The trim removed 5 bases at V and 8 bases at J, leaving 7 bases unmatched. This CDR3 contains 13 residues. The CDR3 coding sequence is TGTGCCAGCAGCGAAGGACAGGGAAGAGGCTACACCTTC. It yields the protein CASSEGQGRGYTF. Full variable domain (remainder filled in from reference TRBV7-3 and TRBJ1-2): GAGVSQTPSNKVTEKGKYVELRCDPISGHTALYWYRQSLGQGPEFLIYFQGTGAADDSGLPNDRFFAVRPEGSVSTLKIQRTERGDSAVYLCASSEGQGRGYTFGSGTRLTVV.

The CDR3 DNA is TGTGCCAGCAGCTTGAAGACCGGGACAGGGGCTTTAAGGGAGCAGTACTTC. The encoded protein is CASSLKTGTGALREQYF. The rearrangement joins TRBV5-4 to TRBJ2-7, with TRBD1 matching 10 bases. Trimming removed 1 base from V and 7 bases from J; junction bases left unmatched: 14. The CDR3 length is 17 residues. Germline CDR1 SGHNT, CDR2 YYREEE (reference sequence).

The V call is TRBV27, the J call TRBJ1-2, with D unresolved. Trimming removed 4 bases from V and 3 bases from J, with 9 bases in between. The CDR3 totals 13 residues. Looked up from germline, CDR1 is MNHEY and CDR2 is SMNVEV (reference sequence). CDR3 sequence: CASSWSRDYGYTF. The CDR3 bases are TGTGCCAGCAGTTGGAGCAGAGACTATGGCTACACCTTC.

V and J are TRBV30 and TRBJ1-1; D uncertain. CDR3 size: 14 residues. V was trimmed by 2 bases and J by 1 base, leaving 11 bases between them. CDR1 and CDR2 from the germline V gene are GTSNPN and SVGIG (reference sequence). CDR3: CAWSLSGGNTEAFF. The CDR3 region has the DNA TGTGCCTGGAGTTTGTCCGGCGGGAACACTGAAGCTTTCTTT.

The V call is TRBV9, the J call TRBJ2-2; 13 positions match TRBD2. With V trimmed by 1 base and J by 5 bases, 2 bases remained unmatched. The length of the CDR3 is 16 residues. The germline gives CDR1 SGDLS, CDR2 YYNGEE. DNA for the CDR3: TGTGCCAGCAGCGTAAGGGGACTAGCGGGGACCGGGGAGCTGTTTTTT. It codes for CASSVRGLAGTGELFF.